The next 3 T cell receptor beta chains were all read from a single sample in a study of T-cell memory formation after mild COVID-19. TCRdb independently ran MiXCR on the 5' RACE reads; one entry per CDR3 protein. The sample yields more than 400,000 distinct CDR3 sequences, 15% to 20% seen once. The material sequenced was PBMCs or a T cell subset sorted from them (not recorded which). These receptor sequences come from an adult woman who had mild COVID-19 (a few samples of this study predate the infection). Cell type and time point are not known.

The gene calls are TRBV6-1 and TRBJ2-7; D unclear. This CDR3 spans 12 amino acids. V was cut by 6 bases and J by 5 bases, with 11 bases left in between. Germline loops: CDR1 MNHNS, CDR2 SASEGT. CDR3 loop: CASRAVKNEQYF. The CDR3 region has the DNA TGTGCCAGCAGAGCAGTAAAGAACGAGCAGTACTTC.

This clonotype was recorded at least ten times. The chain recombines TRBV5-1 with TRBJ2-1; 9 positions agree with TRBD1. V trimming: 3 bases; J trimming: 6 bases; junction bases outside the gene matches: 4. Germline assignment: CDR1 SGHRS and CDR2 YFSETQ. The CDR3 has 14 residues. CDR3 DNA sequence: TGCGCCAGCAGCTGGGGACAGGGTATCAATGAGCAGTTCTTC. It specifies CASSWGQGINEQFF.

The chain recombines TRBV30 with TRBJ2-3, with TRBD2 matching over 7 bases. V shed 1 base and J 1 base; nucleotides not matched to a gene: 2. The length of the CDR3 is 14 residues. The germline CDR1 and CDR2 sequences are GTSNPN and SVGIG (reference sequence). The CDR3, as DNA: TGTGCCTGGAGTGCCGCGGGGGGCACAGATACGCAGTATTTT. Encoded protein: CAWSAAGGTDTQYF. Full variable domain (rest looked up from reference TRBV30 and TRBJ2-3): SQTIHQWPATLVQPVGSPLSLECTVEGTSNPNLYWYRQAAGRGLQLLFYSVGIGQISSEVPQNLSASRPQDRQFILSSKKLLLSDSGFYLCAWSAAGGTDTQYFGPGTRLTVL.